This passage covers 2 T cell receptor beta chains from one sample sequenced in a study of cytomegalovirus exposure and HLA in healthy donors. Libraries were prepared by immunoSEQ multiplex PCR; TCRdb keeps only in-frame clonotypes and omits some of them. Of roughly 190,000 clones in the sample, roughly 88% are singletons; the top ten hold about 1.6%. The specimen was PBMCs. The receptors here all came from a woman between 18 and 30 years old in good health and CMV-seronegative.

The chain joins TRBV11-3 to TRBJ2-1; unclear D gene. V lost 5 bases and J 8 bases, leaving 13 bases between the germline ends. CDR3 length: 13 residues. Germline assignment: CDR1 SGHNT and CDR2 YENEEA. For the CDR3, the DNA is TGTGCCAGCAGCACAAACTCCGGGTATGAGCAGTTCTTC. The encoded protein is CASSTNSGYEQFF. Based on the CDR3 plus reference TRBV11-3 and TRBJ2-1, the full variable domain is EAGVVQSPRYKIIEKKQPVAFWCNPISGHNTLYWYLQNLGQGPELLIRYENEEAVDDSQLPKDRFSAERLKGVDSTLKIQPAELGDSAVYLCASSTNSGYEQFFGPGTRLTVL.

V gene TRBV23-1 combines with J gene TRBJ1-2; D is ambiguous. TRBV23-1 is designated an ORF whose function remains uncertain. The CDR3 has 14 residues. The germline V and J ends were trimmed by 8 bases and 3 bases, with 16 bases remaining between them. The CDR3 reads CASWRTLHHYGYTF. CDR3 bases: TGCGCCAGCTGGCGGACTCTACACCACTATGGCTACACCTTC.